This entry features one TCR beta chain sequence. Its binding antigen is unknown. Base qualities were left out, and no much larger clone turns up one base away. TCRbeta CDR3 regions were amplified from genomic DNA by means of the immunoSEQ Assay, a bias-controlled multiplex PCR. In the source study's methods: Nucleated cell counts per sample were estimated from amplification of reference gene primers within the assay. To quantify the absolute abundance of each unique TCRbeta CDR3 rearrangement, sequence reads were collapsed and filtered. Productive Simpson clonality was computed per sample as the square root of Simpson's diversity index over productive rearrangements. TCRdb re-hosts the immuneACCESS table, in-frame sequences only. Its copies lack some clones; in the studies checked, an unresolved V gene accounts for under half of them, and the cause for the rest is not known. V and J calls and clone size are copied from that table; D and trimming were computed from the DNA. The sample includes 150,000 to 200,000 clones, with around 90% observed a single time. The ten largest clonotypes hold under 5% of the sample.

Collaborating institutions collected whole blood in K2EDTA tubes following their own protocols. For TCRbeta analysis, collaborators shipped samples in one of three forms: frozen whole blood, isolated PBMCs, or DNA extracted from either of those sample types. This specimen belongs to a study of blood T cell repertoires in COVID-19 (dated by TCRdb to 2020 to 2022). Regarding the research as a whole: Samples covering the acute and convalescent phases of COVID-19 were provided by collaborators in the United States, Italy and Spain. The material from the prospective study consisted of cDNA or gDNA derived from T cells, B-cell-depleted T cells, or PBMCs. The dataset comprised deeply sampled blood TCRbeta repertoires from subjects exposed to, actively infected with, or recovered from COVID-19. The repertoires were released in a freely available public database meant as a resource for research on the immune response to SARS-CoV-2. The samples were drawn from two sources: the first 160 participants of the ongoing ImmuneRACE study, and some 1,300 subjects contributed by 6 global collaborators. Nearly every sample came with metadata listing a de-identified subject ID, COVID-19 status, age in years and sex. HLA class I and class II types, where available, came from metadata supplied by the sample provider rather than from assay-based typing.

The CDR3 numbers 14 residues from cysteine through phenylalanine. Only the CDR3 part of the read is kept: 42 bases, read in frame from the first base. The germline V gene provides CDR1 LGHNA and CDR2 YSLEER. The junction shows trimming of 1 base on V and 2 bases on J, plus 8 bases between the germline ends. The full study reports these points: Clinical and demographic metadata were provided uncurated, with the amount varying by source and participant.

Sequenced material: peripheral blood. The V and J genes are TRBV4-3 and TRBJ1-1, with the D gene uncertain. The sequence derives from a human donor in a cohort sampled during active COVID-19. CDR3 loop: CASSQGAANTEAFF. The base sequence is TGCGCCAGCAGCCAAGGGGCTGCAAACACTGAAGCTTTCTTT.